Shown below are 30 T cell receptor beta chains from a single sample sequenced in a study of shared clonotypes between healthy human individuals. Sequencing was performed with immunoSEQ multiplex PCR; in TCRdb, only in-frame clones are kept and a portion is missing. The sample shows some 480,000 clones, approximately 79% of them seen only once. Sequencing was performed on PBMCs. The receptor source for this set is a woman aged 40 to 49 in good health. Some clones in this sample may be carry-over from other donors' samples.

The chain is built from TRBV4-2 and TRBJ1-4; D unclear. The CDR3 runs 16 residues. Trimming shortened V by 0 bases and J by 7 bases, and 15 bases separated the two germline ends. Germline CDR1 is LGHNA and CDR2 is YNFKEQ. CDR3 DNA: TGTGCCAGCAGCCAAGATCCCGTAGGTCCGAGTGAAAAACTGTTTTTT. Residues: CASSQDPVGPSEKLFF.

This clone was detected many times. The V call is TRBV7-2, the J call TRBJ2-3; D gene unclear. V was trimmed by 4 bases and J by 4 bases, leaving 6 bases between them. The CDR3 is 12 residues long. The germline CDR1 and CDR2 sequences are SGHTA and FQGNSA. CDR3 region: CASSSAADTQYF. CDR3 DNA sequence: TGTGCCAGCAGCTCAGCCGCAGATACGCAGTATTTT.

V and J are TRBV5-1 and TRBJ2-7; 8 bases align to TRBD2. This CDR3 has 15 amino acids. Germline CDR1 reads SGHRS; CDR2 reads YFSETQ. The trim removed 5 bases at V and 5 bases at J, leaving 12 bases unmatched. CDR3 nucleotides: TGCGCCAGCAGAGAAGCCGGACTAGCAACGAACGAGCAGTACTTC. It encodes CASREAGLATNEQYF.

The gene calls are TRBV13 and TRBJ2-1; TRBD2 is a possible D gene (6 bases). There are 16 residues in the CDR3. In germline, CDR1 is PRHDT, CDR2 FYEKMQ (reference sequence). Trimming took off 5 bases at V and 2 bases at J, with 16 bases between the two ends. This chain's CDR3 is CASSDPGGIAYNEQFF. The CDR3 DNA is TGTGCCAGCAGCGACCCCGGGGGAATCGCCTACAATGAGCAGTTCTTC.

This chain connects TRBV10-3 to TRBJ1-1; D is undetermined. Germline lookup yields CDR1 ENHRY and CDR2 SYGVKD. The germline V and J ends were trimmed by 2 bases and 0 bases, with 7 bases remaining between them. The CDR3 has 14 residues. In nucleotides, the CDR3 is TGTGCCATCAGTGAGGAGGGTATGAACACTGAAGCTTTCTTT. It is translated as CAISEEGMNTEAFF.

The chain joins TRBV5-6 to TRBJ2-3; D gene ambiguous. The V end lost 0 bases, the J end lost 0 bases, and 5 bases lay between the germline ends. The length of the CDR3 is 14 residues. Germline CDR1 is SGHDT and CDR2 is YYEEEE. This CDR3 is CASSLAVSTDTQYF. The CDR3 bases are TGTGCCAGCAGCTTGGCCGTTAGCACAGATACGCAGTATTTT.

The table lists this clone with a few counts. Different DNA sequences within this sample yield the same CDR3. The gene calls are TRBV5-4 and TRBJ1-1, with a weak D call TRBD1 (5 bases). Germline CDR1 and CDR2: SGHNT and YYREEE (reference sequence). CDR3 length: 13 amino acids. V lost 2 bases to trimming and J lost 2 bases, with 7 bases between them. The CDR3 sequence is CASSFDRNTEAFF. The CDR3 nucleotides are TGTGCCAGCAGCTTCGACAGAAACACTGAAGCTTTCTTT.

At least ten counts were recorded for this clone. The chain has TRBV9 and TRBJ2-1; 8 bases are a match to TRBD2. This CDR3 is 15 amino acids long. V trimming: 2 bases; J trimming: 3 bases; junction bases outside the gene matches: 4. Germline V lookup: CDR1 SGDLS, CDR2 YYNGEE. In DNA, the CDR3 is TGTGCCAGCAGCGTGGGGACTAGGGTCTACAATGAGCAGTTCTTC. Protein: CASSVGTRVYNEQFF.

The chain is built from TRBV10-1 and TRBJ2-3; D is uncertain. The CDR3 has 13 residues. Germline V gene lookup returns CDR1 WNHNN and CDR2 SYGVQD (reference sequence). V lost 0 bases to trimming and J lost 4 bases, with 5 bases between them. Here the CDR3 DNA reads TGCGCCAGCAGTGAGTCACCGTCAGATACGCAGTATTTT. Its protein is CASSESPSDTQYF.

As for this clone: Just one base apart from a much larger clone, this may be a read error. The V call is TRBV5-1, the J call TRBJ2-7; either TRBD1 or TRBD2 may supply D (5 bases each). The CDR3 loop spans 16 amino acids. Germline values: CDR1 SGHRS, CDR2 YFSETQ. V lost 1 base and J lost 7, with 21 bases in between. The DNA for the CDR3 is TGCGCCAGCAGCTTGAATTTTCAGGGAGTTCCCGGTGAGCAGTACTTC. This translates into CASSLNFQGVPGEQYF.

The chain couples TRBV7-2 to TRBJ2-3, with 12 bases aligning to TRBD2. With V trimmed by 5 bases and J by 1 base, 4 bases remained unmatched. The CDR3 consists of 16 residues. Looked up from germline, CDR1 is SGHTA and CDR2 is FQGNSA. The CDR3 DNA sequence: TGTGCCAGCAGCCGGGGACTAGCGGGTGGCACAGATACGCAGTATTTT. This gives the protein CASSRGLAGGTDTQYF. The full variable domain, its missing parts supplied by reference TRBV7-2 and TRBJ2-3, is GAGVSQSPSNKVTEKGKDVELRCDPISGHTALYWYRQSLGQGLEFLIYFQGNSAPDKSGLPSDRFSAERTGGSVSTLTIQRTQQEDSAVYLCASSRGLAGGTDTQYFGPGTRLTVL.

The V and J genes are TRBV18 and TRBJ1-3, with 8 positions matching TRBD1. The J segment lost 1 base and the V segment lost 1 base, leaving 3 bases of the junction unmatched. CDR1 KGHSH and CDR2 LQKENI come from the germline V gene. The CDR3 contains 16 residues. CDR3 sequence (DNA): TGTGCCAGCTCACCACTAGGACAGGGTTCTGGAAACACCATATATTTT. Translating it yields CASSPLGQGSGNTIYF.

The genes are TRBV5-6 and TRBJ1-5; D may be TRBD1 (5 bases). Germline CDR1 SGHDT, CDR2 YYEEEE. V lost 0 bases and J 7 bases, leaving 14 bases between the germline ends. CDR3 length: 15 residues. Here the CDR3 DNA reads TGTGCCAGCAGCTTGGCACCCGGGGGTGGCCAGCCCCAGCATTTT. This sequence encodes CASSLAPGGGQPQHF.

The rearrangement joins TRBV11-2 to TRBJ2-2, with D maybe TRBD1 (6 bases). The germline CDR1 and CDR2 sequences are SGHAT and FQNNGV. This CDR3 is 14 amino acids long. Trimming cost V 5 bases and J 5 bases, with 12 bases left between them. In DNA, the CDR3 is TGTGCCAGCAGCCCGTCGAGGGGGACCGGGGAGCTGTTTTTT. Encoded protein: CASSPSRGTGELFF.

The genes are TRBV5-1 and TRBJ2-5; 8 bases are shared with TRBD2. The ends lost 4 bases at V and 2 bases at J; junction bases unmatched: 10. Germline CDR1 SGHRS, CDR2 YFSETQ. The CDR3 runs to 16 residues. CDR3: CASSLGASGLQETQYF. Here the CDR3 DNA reads TGCGCCAGCAGCCTTGGAGCTAGCGGGTTACAAGAGACCCAGTACTTC. The entire variable domain, with the rest obtained from reference TRBV5-1 and TRBJ2-5, is as follows: KAGVTQTPRYLIKTRGQQVTLSCSPISGHRSVSWYQQTPGQGLQFLFEYFSETQRNKGNFPGRFSGRQFSNSRSEMNVSTLELGDSALYLCASSLGASGLQETQYFGPGTRLLVL.

The chain links TRBV2 to TRBJ2-2; the D gene could be TRBD1 or TRBD2 (5 bases each). With 5 bases removed from V and 5 bases from J, the gap between germline ends came to 9 bases. Germline CDR1 and CDR2: SNHLY and FYNNEI. The CDR3 runs 13 residues. CDR3 region: CASSRDGTGELFF. In DNA form, the CDR3 reads TGTGCCAGCAGTCGGGACGGGACCGGGGAGCTGTTTTTT.

This clone showed up just a few times. The sample holds other DNA sequences that translate to the same CDR3. The CDR3 is CASSLGLSQETQYF. The CDR3 DNA sequence: TGTGCCAGCAGCTTAGGACTGAGCCAAGAGACCCAGTACTTC. The chain employs TRBV7-2 and TRBJ2-5, with D uncertain. Trimming removed 1 base from V and 1 base from J, with 7 bases in between. The CDR3 is made up of 14 amino acids. CDR1 and CDR2 (germline): SGHTA, FQGNSA.

This clone has ten or more counts. This rearrangement joins TRBV28 to TRBJ2-3, with D perhaps matching TRBD2 (6 bases). Per the germline V gene, CDR1 is MDHEN and CDR2 is SYDVKM. The CDR3 extends over 18 amino acids. Trimming removed 10 bases from V and 4 bases from J, with 30 bases in between. The CDR3 loop reads CATSGKFFGSNQADTQYF. The CDR3 DNA reads TGTGCCACCTCAGGGAAATTTTTCGGGAGTAACCAAGCAGATACGCAGTATTTT.

This chain connects TRBV14 to TRBJ1-1; D might be TRBD1 (6 bases). Deletions cut 5 bases from V and 5 bases from J, with 12 bases between. There are 13 residues in the CDR3. The germline CDR1 and CDR2 sequences are SGHDN and FVKESK. The CDR3 DNA reads as TGTGCCAGCAGCGTACAGGGAGGTACTGAAGCTTTCTTT. The encoded protein is CASSVQGGTEAFF.

This chain connects TRBV10-3 to TRBJ2-5; tentatively, D is TRBD2 (6 bases). V was pared by 4 bases and J by 11 bases, with 14 bases between. Germline CDR1 is ENHRY and CDR2 is SYGVKD. There are 12 residues in the CDR3. The CDR3 nucleotides are TGTGCCATCAGTGCCCAGGGCGGGGAGCAGTACTTC. This encodes CAISAQGGEQYF.

The chain recombines TRBV28 with TRBJ2-3, with a weak D call TRBD2 (7 bases). This CDR3 contains 15 residues. V lost 5 bases and J lost 3, with 15 bases in between. From germline, CDR1 is MDHEN and CDR2 SYDVKM. The CDR3 nucleotides are TGTGCCAGCAGTACGGGGGGCAGAAGTACAGATACGCAGTATTTT. Protein product: CASSTGGRSTDTQYF.

This clone was seen at least ten times. J is TRBJ1-6 and V is TRBV30, with 7 nucleotides matching TRBD1. Germline CDR1 is GTSNPN and CDR2 is SVGIG (reference sequence). V trimming: 3 bases; J trimming: 6 bases; junction bases outside the gene matches: 2. This CDR3 has 13 amino acids. CDR3 nucleotide sequence: TGTGCCTGGAGACGACAGGGTAATTCACCCCTCCACTTT. It translates to CAWRRQGNSPLHF.

The chain employs TRBV29-1 and TRBJ1-2, with 9 bases identical to TRBD1. Per the germline V gene, CDR1 is SQVTM and CDR2 is ANQGSEA. This CDR3 comprises 13 residues. Trimming removed 6 bases from V and 4 bases from J; junction bases left unmatched: 6. CDR3 loop: CSVTGGAGYGYTF. The CDR3 DNA follows: TGCAGCGTCACAGGGGGCGCGGGCTATGGCTACACCTTC.

The chain links TRBV28 to TRBJ2-7, with 10 positions matching TRBD2. Looked up from germline, CDR1 is MDHEN and CDR2 is SYDVKM. The CDR3 sequence is 16 residues long. V shed 2 bases and J 7 bases; nucleotides not matched to a gene: 11. Here the CDR3 reads CASSLGAASGSYEQYF. DNA for the CDR3: TGTGCCAGCAGTTTAGGGGCAGCTAGCGGGAGTTATGAGCAGTACTTC.

In its sample, this clone was seen a few times. J is TRBJ1-4 and V is TRBV7-9; a weak D match, TRBD1 (5 bases). V was pared by 3 bases and J by 7 bases, with 9 bases between. Germline loops: CDR1 SEHNR, CDR2 FQNEAQ (reference sequence). The CDR3 sequence is 13 residues long. The CDR3 region has the DNA TGTGCCAGCAGCTTCTCACAGGTTGAAAAACTGTTTTTT. Translated, it gives CASSFSQVEKLFF.

As to this clone: At one of its ends the junction is not consistent with the germline gene, which may arise from a read error. Other DNA sequences from this sample encode an identical CDR3 as well. The chain couples TRBV28 to TRBJ2-7; D is ambiguous. CDR1 is MDHEN and CDR2 is SYDVKM in the germline V gene. The CDR3 has 13 amino acids. The CDR3 sequence is CASSLGSAYEQYF. In DNA, the CDR3 is TGCGCCAGCAGTCTCGGGTCCGCCTACGAGCAGTACTTC.

This chain links TRBV18 with TRBJ1-2; 7 bases fit TRBD1. V was clipped by 6 bases and J by 0 bases; unmatched bases: 7. Germline lookup yields CDR1 KGHSH and CDR2 LQKENI. The CDR3 totals 15 residues. Here the CDR3 DNA reads TGTGCCAGCTCTCCCACGGGACAGTCTAACTATGGCTACACCTTC. Amino acid sequence: CASSPTGQSNYGYTF. The entire variable domain, with the rest obtained from reference TRBV18 and TRBJ1-2, is as follows: NAGVMQNPRHLVRRRGQEARLRCSPMKGHSHVYWYRQLPEEGLKFMVYLQKENIIDESGMPKERFSAEFPKEGPSILRIQQVVRGDSAAYFCASSPTGQSNYGYTFGSGTRLTVV.

The chain joins TRBV6-1 to TRBJ1-1, with D possibly matching TRBD1 (5 bases). The germline CDR1 and CDR2 sequences are MNHNS and SASEGT. V dropped 7 bases and J dropped 2 bases, with 11 bases sitting between them. CDR3 length: 13 residues. The CDR3 DNA reads TGTGCCAGCACCCTCAGGGAAAACACTGAAGCTTTCTTT. Protein product: CASTLRENTEAFF.

This chain links TRBV10-3 with TRBJ1-5; D not certain. The V end was cut by 2 bases, the J end by 6 bases, with 11 bases between. Germline CDR1 reads ENHRY; CDR2 reads SYGVKD. The CDR3 is made up of 14 amino acids. The CDR3 DNA follows: TGTGCCATCAGTGAGCCTGGAGGGATTCAGCCCCAGCATTTT. It codes for CAISEPGGIQPQHF.

This clone was detected only a few times. This chain uses TRBV4-2 with TRBJ2-3; 12 positions match TRBD2. Trimming removed 2 bases from V and 3 bases from J; junction bases left unmatched: 6. The germline V gene encodes CDR1 LGHNA and CDR2 YNFKEQ. This CDR3 is 17 amino acids long. CDR3 coding DNA: TGTGCCAGCAGCCAAAAACTAGCGGGAGGCGGGACAGATACGCAGTATTTT. Its protein is CASSQKLAGGGTDTQYF.